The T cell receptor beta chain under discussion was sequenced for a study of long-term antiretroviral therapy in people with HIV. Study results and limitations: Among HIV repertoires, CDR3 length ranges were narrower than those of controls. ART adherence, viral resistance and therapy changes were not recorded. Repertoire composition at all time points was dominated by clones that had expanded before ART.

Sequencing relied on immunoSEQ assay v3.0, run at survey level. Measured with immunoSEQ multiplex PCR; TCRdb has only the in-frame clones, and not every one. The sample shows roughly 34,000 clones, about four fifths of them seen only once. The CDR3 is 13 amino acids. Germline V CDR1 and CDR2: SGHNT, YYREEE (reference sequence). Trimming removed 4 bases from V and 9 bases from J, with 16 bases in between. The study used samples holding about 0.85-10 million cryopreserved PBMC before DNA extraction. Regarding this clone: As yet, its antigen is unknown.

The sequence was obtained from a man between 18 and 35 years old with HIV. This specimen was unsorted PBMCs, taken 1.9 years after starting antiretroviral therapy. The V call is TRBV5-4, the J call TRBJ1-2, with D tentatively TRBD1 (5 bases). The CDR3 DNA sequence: TGTGCCAGCAGCCCCCGGGACGCTCTGAGCTACACCTTC. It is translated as CASSPRDALSYTF.